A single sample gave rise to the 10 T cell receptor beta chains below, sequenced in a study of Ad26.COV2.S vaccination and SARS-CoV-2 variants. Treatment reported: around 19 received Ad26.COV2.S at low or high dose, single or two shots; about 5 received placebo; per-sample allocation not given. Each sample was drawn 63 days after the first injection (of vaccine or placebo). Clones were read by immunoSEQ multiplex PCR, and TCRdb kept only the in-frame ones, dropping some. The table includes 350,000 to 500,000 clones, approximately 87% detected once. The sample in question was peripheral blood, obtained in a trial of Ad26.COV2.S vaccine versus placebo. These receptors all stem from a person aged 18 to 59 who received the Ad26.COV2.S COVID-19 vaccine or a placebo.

The CDR3 reads CASSQVGSYLSTDTQYF. CDR3 DNA sequence: TGTGCCAGCAGCCAAGTGGGAAGTTATCTAAGCACAGATACGCAGTATTTT. The V and J genes are TRBV4-2 and TRBJ2-3; no reliable D call. Trimming cost V 1 base and J 0 bases, with 14 bases left between them. The length of the CDR3 is 17 residues. Germline CDR1 LGHNA, CDR2 YNFKEQ.

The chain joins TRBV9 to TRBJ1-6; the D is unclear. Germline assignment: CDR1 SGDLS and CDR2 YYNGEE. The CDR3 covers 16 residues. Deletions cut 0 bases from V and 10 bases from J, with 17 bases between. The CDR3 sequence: CASSVGGGGYGSPLHF. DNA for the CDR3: TGTGCCAGCAGCGTAGGGGGAGGCGGTTATGGGTCACCCCTCCACTTT. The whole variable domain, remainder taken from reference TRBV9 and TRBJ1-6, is DSGVTQTPKHLITATGQRVTLRCSPRSGDLSVYWYQQSLDQGLQFLIQYYNGEERAKGNILERFSAQQFPDLHSELNLSSLELGDSALYFCASSVGGGGYGSPLHFGNGTRLTVT.

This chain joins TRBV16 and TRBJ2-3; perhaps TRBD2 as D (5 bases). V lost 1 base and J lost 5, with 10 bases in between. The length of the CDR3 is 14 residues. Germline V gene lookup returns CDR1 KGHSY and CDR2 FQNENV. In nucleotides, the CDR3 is TGTGCCAGCAGCCAATTACCCAGCGGAGATACGCAGTATTTT. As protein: CASSQLPSGDTQYF.

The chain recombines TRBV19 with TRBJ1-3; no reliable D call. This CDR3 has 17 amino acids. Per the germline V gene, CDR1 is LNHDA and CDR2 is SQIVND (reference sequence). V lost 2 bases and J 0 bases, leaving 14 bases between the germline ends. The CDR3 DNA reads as TGTGCCAGTAGTATATTCTCGGGCGGCTACTCTGGAAACACCATATATTTT. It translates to CASSIFSGGYSGNTIYF. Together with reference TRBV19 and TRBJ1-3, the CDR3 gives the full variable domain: DGGITQSPKYLFRKEGQNVTLSCEQNLNHDAMYWYRQDPGQGLRLIYYSQIVNDFQKGDIAEGYSVSREKKESFPLTVTSAQKNPTAFYLCASSIFSGGYSGNTIYFGEGSWLTVV.

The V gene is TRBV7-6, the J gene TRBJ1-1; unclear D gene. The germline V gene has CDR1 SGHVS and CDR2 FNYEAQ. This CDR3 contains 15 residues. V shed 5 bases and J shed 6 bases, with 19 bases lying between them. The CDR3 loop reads CASSASAVARAEAFF. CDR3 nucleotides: TGTGCCAGCAGCGCCTCGGCCGTTGCAAGGGCTGAAGCTTTCTTT.

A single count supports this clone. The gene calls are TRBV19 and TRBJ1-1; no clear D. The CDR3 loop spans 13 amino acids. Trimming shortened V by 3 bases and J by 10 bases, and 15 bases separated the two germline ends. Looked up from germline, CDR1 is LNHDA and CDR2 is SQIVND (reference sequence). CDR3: CASSMDDQVRAFF. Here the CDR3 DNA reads TGTGCCAGTAGTATGGACGACCAAGTGCGAGCTTTCTTT.

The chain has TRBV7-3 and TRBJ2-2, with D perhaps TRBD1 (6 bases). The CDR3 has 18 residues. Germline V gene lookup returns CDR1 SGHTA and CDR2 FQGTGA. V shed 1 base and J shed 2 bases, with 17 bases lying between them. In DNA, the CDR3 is TGTGCCAGCAGCTTAAAGGCCAGGGGTTCATACAACACCGGGGAGCTGTTTTTT. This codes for CASSLKARGSYNTGELFF.

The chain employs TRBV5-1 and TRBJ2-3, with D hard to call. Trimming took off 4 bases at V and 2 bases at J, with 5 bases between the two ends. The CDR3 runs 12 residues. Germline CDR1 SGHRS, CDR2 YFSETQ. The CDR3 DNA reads TGCGCCAGCAGCGGAATCACAGATACGCAGTATTTT. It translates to CASSGITDTQYF.

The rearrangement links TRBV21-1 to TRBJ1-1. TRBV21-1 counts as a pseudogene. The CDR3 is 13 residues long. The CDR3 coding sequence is TGTGCCAGCAGCAATAGGAGAAAGTCTGACGCTTTCTTT. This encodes CASSNRRKSDAFF.

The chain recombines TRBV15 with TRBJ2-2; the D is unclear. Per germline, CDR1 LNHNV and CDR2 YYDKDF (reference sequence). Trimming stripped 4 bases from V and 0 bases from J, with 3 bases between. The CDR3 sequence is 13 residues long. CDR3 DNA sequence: TGTGCCACCAGCACAGCGAACACCGGGGAGCTGTTTTTT. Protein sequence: CATSTANTGELFF.